This entry is about one T cell receptor (beta chain). This clone's antigen is unknown. The input lacks base qualities; no much larger clone sits a single base away. This sample stems from a study of blood T cell repertoires in COVID-19 (dated by TCRdb to 2019 to 2021). As for the study more broadly: Samples from collaborators originated in the United States, Italy and Spain and spanned both the acute and convalescent phases of COVID-19. The material from the prospective study consisted of cDNA or gDNA derived from T cells, B-cell-depleted T cells, or PBMCs. The dataset comprised deeply sampled blood TCRbeta repertoires from subjects exposed to, actively infected with, or recovered from COVID-19. The repertoires were made available in a free public database intended to serve as a resource for research on the immune response to SARS-CoV-2. Samples came from the ongoing ImmuneRACE study (first 160 participants) plus 1,254 subjects from 6 global collaborators. The sample metadata nearly always contained a de-identified subject ID, COVID-19 status, age in years and sex. Where available, HLA class I and class II types were taken from metadata supplied by the sample provider and were not determined by assay-based typing. On the study overall, not on this receptor specifically: Clinical and demographic metadata were provided uncurated, with the amount varying by source and participant.

The CDR3 has 14 amino acids, counting the end cysteine and phenylalanine. Only the CDR3 region is kept as DNA, spanning 42 bases read in frame from base 1. CDR1 is given as SGHTA and CDR2 as FQGTGA, both from the germline V gene. Relative to germline, V is missing 3 bases and J is missing 8 bases, with 8 bases of the junction outside any gene match. TCRbeta CDR3 regions were amplified from genomic DNA using the immunoSEQ Assay, a bias-controlled multiplex PCR. Processing in the source paper ran as follows. Within the assay, amplification of reference gene primers was used to estimate how many nucleated cells each sample contained. To quantify the absolute abundance of each unique TCRbeta CDR3 rearrangement, sequence reads were collapsed and filtered. For each sample, productive Simpson clonality was calculated as the square root of Simpson's diversity index over productive rearrangements. As stored in TCRdb, this immuneACCESS dataset retains in-frame rearrangements with V and J assigned. A fraction of the clones does not appear; measured against another copy, unresolved V genes explain less than half of the discrepancy, and the remainder lacks a known reason. The V and J calls and clone size are taken from that table; D and trimming were inferred from the DNA. The sample data list 90,000 to 130,000 clones, and over 75% of these were observed just once. The top ten constitute roughly 4.1% of the sample.

Each collaborating institution followed its own protocols to collect whole blood in K2EDTA tubes. For TCRbeta analysis, collaborator samples were shipped as frozen whole blood, as isolated PBMCs, or as DNA extracted from either sample type. The sequencing input was peripheral blood. The TCR was taken from an older woman with acute or convalescent COVID-19. This sequence uses TRBV7-3 and TRBJ1-1, and 8 junctional nucleotides match TRBD1. The CDR3 reads as follows: CASSLTGVNSEAFF. The nucleotide sequence reads as follows: TGTGCCAGCAGCTTGACAGGGGTCAATTCCGAAGCTTTCTTT.